The sample holds one count of the clone carrying this TCR beta chain. The CDR3 extends over 19 amino acids. Germline lookup yields CDR1 SGDLS and CDR2 YYNGEE. The germline V and J ends were trimmed by 0 bases and 0 bases, with 19 bases remaining between them. Only in-frame clones appear in the TCRdb table, and some are missing; sequencing was by immunoSEQ multiplex PCR. The repertoire holds about 77,000 clones, with about 92% as singletons. The sample is drawn from a study of control samples from healthy donors and cancer patients. The TCR was taken from a woman in her sixties or seventies in good health. Sample: blood. This chain connects TRBV9 to TRBJ2-1, with D possibly matching TRBD2 (5 bases). The CDR3 DNA is TGTGCCAGCAGCGTAGAGGAGACACCGGACTTAAGCTCCTACAATGAGCAGTTCTTC. Protein sequence: CASSVEETPDLSSYNEQFF.